This note documents a single T cell receptor (beta chain) sequence. The data were taken from a study of blood T cell repertoires in COVID-19. Across the whole study: Spain, Italy and the United States supplied samples that represented acute and convalescent COVID-19. Sample material is recorded as cDNA or gDNA derived from T cells, B-cell-depleted T cells, or PBMCs.

The germline CDR1 and CDR2 sequences are SGHAT and FQNNGV. This CDR3 region has 14 residues. With 1 base removed from V and 3 bases from J, the gap between germline ends came to 10 bases. In the study's own analysis: Amplification with reference gene primers provided the estimates of nucleated cell counts. Measured with immunoSEQ multiplex PCR; TCRdb has only the in-frame clones, and not every one. That table gives V, J and clone size, and the DNA gave D and trimming. The sample carries some 300,000 clones, around 90% recorded once. The Seattle site enrolled patients during active infection and followed them longitudinally.

Sequenced material: peripheral blood. The clonotype was recovered from a woman in her thirties or forties with COVID-19, enrolled during active disease. The chain couples TRBV11-2 to TRBJ2-7; D might be TRBD2 (5 bases). The CDR3 bases are TGTGCCAGCAGCTTAGGGCAGCGGCTCTACGAGCAGTACTTC. Protein product: CASSLGQRLYEQYF.